Below are 19 T cell receptor beta chains sequenced from a single sample in a study of blood T cells in healthy people across ages. Next came a second PCR, run for about 7 to 12 cycles, which used a sample-barcoded 5' primer along with a J-beta primer mix. TCRdb independently ran MiXCR on the 5' RACE reads; one entry per CDR3 protein. The sample includes around 1,700,000 distinct CDR3 sequences, about 30% of them seen just once. Sequenced input: blood. These receptors were taken from a woman between 25 and 40 years old in good health.

This clonotype has just a few counts. V gene TRBV2 combines with J gene TRBJ2-3; TRBD2 aligns across 8 bases. J was trimmed by 2 bases and V by 2 bases; bases with no gene match: 9. Germline V CDR1 and CDR2: SNHLY, FYNNEI. The CDR3 is 17 amino acids. The DNA of the CDR3 is TGTGCCAGCAGTGAAAGAATGAGGACTAGCTACACAGATACGCAGTATTTT. Translation: CASSERMRTSYTDTQYF. Full variable domain (remainder filled in from reference TRBV2 and TRBJ2-3): EPEVTQTPSHQVTQMGQEVILRCVPISNHLYFYWYRQILGQKVEFLVSFYNNEISEKSEIFDDQFSVERPDGSNFTLKIRSTKLEDSAMYFCASSERMRTSYTDTQYFGPGTRLTVL.

The V and J genes are TRBV2 and TRBJ2-3; D remains ambiguous. CDR1 is SNHLY and CDR2 is FYNNEI in the germline V gene. This CDR3 has 12 residues. Trimming left V 6 bases short and J 9 bases short, with 13 bases between. The CDR3 coding sequence is TGTGCCAGCAGGACGGCACCTAAAACGCAGTATTTT. It specifies CASRTAPKTQYF.

The rearrangement uses TRBV7-2 and TRBJ2-5, with D perhaps TRBD2 (5 bases). The last part of the DNA fits TRBJ2-7 better; the J call may be wrong. The germline V gene has CDR1 SGHTA and CDR2 FQGNSA. The length of the CDR3 is 13 residues. The CDR3 DNA follows: TGTGCCAGCAGCTTAAGACGGGAATACGAGCAGTACTTC. Translating gives CASSLRREYEQYF.

This clonotype occurred a few times. The J gene is TRBJ1-2, the V gene TRBV6-5; tentatively, D is TRBD1 (6 bases). Germline lookup yields CDR1 MNHEY and CDR2 SVGAGI. V was shortened by 7 bases and J by 6 bases, with 12 bases between the two germline ends. The CDR3 length is 12 residues. The CDR3 DNA reads as TGTGCCAGCACCCGGGGGGCCCATGGCTACACCTTC. Residues: CASTRGAHGYTF.

The sample holds a few counts of this clonotype. V gene TRBV28 combines with J gene TRBJ1-2, with TRBD1 identical over 8 bases. The CDR3 loop spans 17 amino acids. Trimming took 4 bases from V and 8 from J; bases not matched to a gene: 18. Germline V gene sequence: CDR1 MDHEN, CDR2 SYDVKM. CDR3 protein: CASSSPNSGTGLKGYTF. The CDR3 region has the DNA TGTGCCAGCAGTTCTCCCAACTCCGGGACAGGATTAAAGGGCTACACCTTC.

This clonotype has a count of ten or more. This chain uses TRBV9 with TRBJ2-7, with 9 bases matching TRBD2. Germline trimming cut 0 bases from V and 6 bases from J; bases unmatched to any gene: 4. The CDR3 spans 14 residues. The germline V gene has CDR1 SGDLS and CDR2 YYNGEE. The CDR3 DNA reads as TGTGCCAGCAGCGTAGCGAGCGGGAGGACCGAGCAGTACTTC. Its protein product is CASSVASGRTEQYF.

This clonotype showed up many times. This chain uses TRBV4-3 with TRBJ2-7, with D possibly being TRBD1 (6 bases). The CDR3 totals 15 residues. Looked up from germline, CDR1 is LGHNA and CDR2 is YSLEER. V was cut by 1 base and J by 4 bases, with 14 bases left in between. CDR3 in DNA: TGCGCCAGCAGCCAAGGACGGCAACAGGGATACGAGCAGTACTTC. Translating it yields CASSQGRQQGYEQYF.

The J gene is TRBJ2-7, the V gene TRBV6-2 or TRBV6-3; D not certain. The length of the CDR3 is 12 residues. Trimming removed 5 bases from V and 10 bases from J, with 15 bases in between. Germline-derived CDR1 and CDR2 are MNHEY and SVGEGT. In DNA, the CDR3 is TGTGCCAGCAGTCAGAATCGGCGCTTCCAGTACTTC. As protein: CASSQNRRFQYF.

The V gene is TRBV30, the J gene TRBJ1-3, with D hard to call. The CDR3 has 12 amino acids. CDR1 GTSNPN and CDR2 SVGIG come from the germline V gene (reference sequence). Trimming removed 4 bases at V and 4 bases at J, with 8 bases between. This chain's CDR3 is CAWKGYGNTIYF. DNA of the CDR3: TGTGCCTGGAAAGGGTACGGAAACACCATATATTTT.

This chain joins TRBV7-6 and TRBJ2-1; 9 positions agree with TRBD2. The CDR3 covers 16 residues. Germline V lookup: CDR1 SGHVS, CDR2 FNYEAQ. J was trimmed by 10 bases and V by 4 bases; bases with no gene match: 14. The DNA for the CDR3 is TGTGCCAGCAGCTGGAATAGCGGGGGTCCCTCGGAGGAGCAGTTCTTC. This encodes CASSWNSGGPSEEQFF.

The CDR3 spells CASNRGTADGYEQYF. The DNA of the CDR3 is TGTGCCAGCAATCGCGGGACGGCCGATGGCTACGAGCAGTACTTC. This chain links TRBV2 with TRBJ2-7; D might be TRBD2 (6 bases). The germline gives CDR1 SNHLY, CDR2 FYNNEI. V was cut by 7 bases and J by 3 bases, with 19 bases left in between. The CDR3 runs 15 residues.

The J gene is TRBJ1-6, the V gene TRBV9, with unresolved D. CDR1 SGDLS and CDR2 YYNGEE come from the germline V gene. Trimming removed 2 bases at V and 14 bases at J, with 11 bases between. The CDR3 runs to 12 residues. CDR3 coding DNA: TGTGCCAGCAGCGTTGTGGACGGGGCCCTCCACTTT. It translates to CASSVVDGALHF.

V gene TRBV20-1 combines with J gene TRBJ1-4; D perhaps matches TRBD1 (5 bases). Germline V gene data show CDR1 as DFQATT and CDR2 as SNEGSKA (reference sequence). CDR3 length equals 13 residues. V gave up 1 base and J gave up 5 bases, with 8 bases separating them. CDR3 region: CSARAGPNEKLFF. CDR3 coding DNA: TGCAGTGCTAGAGCGGGACCGAATGAAAAACTGTTTTTT.

This clonotype has only a few counts. CDR3 loop: CATGQETTDTQYF. In nucleotides, the CDR3 is TGTGCCACAGGACAGGAGACCACAGATACGCAGTATTTT. The chain carries TRBV10-3 and TRBJ2-3; TRBD1 matches 7 bases. CDR1 is ENHRY and CDR2 is SYGVKD in the germline V gene. The CDR3 consists of 13 residues. The trim removed 10 bases at V and 2 bases at J, leaving 6 bases unmatched.

This clonotype was seen a few times. This chain links TRBV20-1 with TRBJ2-3; 8 nucleotides agree with TRBD1. This CDR3 spans 14 amino acids. Trimming at V came to 6 bases and at J to 2 bases, leaving 7 bases not matched to a gene. Germline V gene sequence: CDR1 DFQATT, CDR2 SNEGSKA (reference sequence). CDR3 nucleotide sequence: TGCAGTGCCAGCAGGGGGCTTACCACAGATACGCAGTATTTT. Residues: CSASRGLTTDTQYF.

This clonotype occurred a few times. In DNA form, the CDR3 reads TGTGCCAGCAGCCCTTCCGGACAAATAAACGAGCAGTACTTC. Its translation: CASSPSGQINEQYF. This chain links TRBV7-9 with TRBJ2-5; tentative D call: TRBD1 (5 bases). The last part of the DNA fits TRBJ2-7 better; the J call may be wrong. The CDR3 length is 14 residues. Germline-derived CDR1 and CDR2 are SEHNR and FQNEAQ (reference sequence).

This clonotype was counted only a few times. This chain joins TRBV5-1 and TRBJ1-4, with D unresolved. CDR1 and CDR2 from the germline V gene are SGHRS and YFSETQ. Trimming stripped 0 bases from V and 7 bases from J, with 7 bases between. CDR3 length equals 13 residues. CDR3 DNA: TGCGCCAGCAGCTTGGTCTCCGGTGAAAAACTGTTTTTT. Protein: CASSLVSGEKLFF.

This clonotype was seen repeatedly, ten times or more. This sequence joins TRBV5-6 and TRBJ2-7; D uncertain. Per germline, CDR1 SGHDT and CDR2 YYEEEE. The CDR3 has 12 amino acids. The V gene lost 7 bases and the J gene lost 2 bases, with 10 bases spanning the gap. The CDR3 bases are TGTGCCAGCTCGAGTGGGCCCTACGAGCAGTACTTC. Its translation is CASSSGPYEQYF.

This clonotype has just a few counts. The chain has TRBV6-5 and TRBJ2-7, with D tentatively TRBD1 (5 bases). The germline V and J ends were trimmed by 0 bases and 1 base, with 10 bases remaining between them. This CDR3 is built from 15 residues. Per the germline V gene, CDR1 is MNHEY and CDR2 is SVGAGI. The CDR3 sequence is CASSYSGQSSYEQYF. The CDR3 DNA follows: TGTGCCAGCAGTTACTCGGGGCAGTCTTCCTACGAGCAGTACTTC.